The 14 T cell receptor beta chains presented below share a single source sample, sequenced in a study of beta chain features in type 1 diabetes. Expressed TCRB transcripts were sequenced, since all the RNA that had been isolated was reverse transcribed. Clones were read by immunoSEQ multiplex PCR, and TCRdb kept only the in-frame ones, dropping some. The data show about 360,000 clones, roughly 12% seen once. Sequenced material: naive CD4+ T cells from blood. The receptor source for this set is a man aged 18 to 29 in good health.

This clone has more than one count but fewer than ten. This sequence joins TRBV28 and TRBJ2-3; 9 bases agree with TRBD1. CDR3 length: 15 amino acids. Per the germline V gene, CDR1 is MDHEN and CDR2 is SYDVKM. The V gene end was trimmed by 8 bases and the J gene end by 4 bases; junction bases not matched to a gene: 10. The CDR3 bases are TGTGCCAGCCGCTTGGACAGGGGTATATCAGATACGCAGTATTTT. Translation: CASRLDRGISDTQYF.

The chain joins TRBV29-1 to TRBJ1-5; possible D gene TRBD1, 6 bases. Germline V gene sequence: CDR1 SQVTM, CDR2 ANQGSEA. The CDR3 consists of 12 residues. Trimming removed 5 bases from V and 8 bases from J, with 13 bases in between. The CDR3 coding sequence is TGCAGCGTTAAACAGGGATTTGAGCCCCAGCATTTT. This codes for CSVKQGFEPQHF.

This sequence joins TRBV5-1 and TRBJ2-1, with a tentative D call TRBD2 (7 bases). Germline V gene data show CDR1 as SGHRS and CDR2 as YFSETQ. The CDR3 spans 16 residues. The germline V and J ends were trimmed by 0 bases and 0 bases, with 10 bases remaining between them. For the CDR3, the DNA is TGCGCCAGCAGCTTGGCCGCGGGGGCCTCCTACAATGAGCAGTTCTTC. Translation: CASSLAAGASYNEQFF.

This sequence joins TRBV18 and TRBJ2-5; D gene ambiguous. Trimming removed 2 bases from V and 0 bases from J, with 10 bases in between. This CDR3 is 15 amino acids long. The V gene's germline CDR1 is KGHSH and CDR2 LQKENI. As DNA, the CDR3 is TGTGCCAGCTCACCATTAACAGTGAACCAAGAGACCCAGTACTTC. It specifies CASSPLTVNQETQYF.

This chain joins TRBV5-4 and TRBJ2-5; 8 bases line up with TRBD2. Per germline, CDR1 SGHNT and CDR2 YYREEE (reference sequence). The CDR3 loop spans 15 amino acids. J was trimmed by 2 bases and V by 3 bases; bases with no gene match: 6. Here the CDR3 DNA reads TGTGCCAGCAGCTCCGGGGGGGCCGGGCAAGAGACCCAGTACTTC. Residues: CASSSGGAGQETQYF.

The table lists this clone with a few counts. The sample carries other DNA sequences with the same CDR3. The chain links TRBV9 to TRBJ2-7; 10 bases match TRBD1. Germline trimming cut 3 bases from V and 4 bases from J; bases unmatched to any gene: 4. The CDR3 spans 14 residues. Germline CDR1 and CDR2: SGDLS and YYNGEE. The CDR3 sequence: CASSARTGGYEQYF. The DNA for the CDR3 is TGTGCCAGCAGCGCCCGGACAGGGGGGTACGAGCAGTACTTC.

For this clone: Other DNA sequences in this specimen translate into the identical CDR3. This rearrangement joins TRBV9 to TRBJ2-3; 9 nucleotides agree with TRBD2. The CDR3 length is 15 residues. The J segment lost 1 base and the V segment lost 0 bases, leaving 0 bases of the junction unmatched. Germline loops: CDR1 SGDLS, CDR2 YYNGEE. CDR3: CASSVGGGGTDTQYF. The DNA for the CDR3 is TGTGCCAGCAGCGTAGGCGGGGGGGGCACAGATACGCAGTATTTT.

The rearrangement uses TRBV5-6 and TRBJ1-2, with no clear D. The V end lost 1 base, the J end lost 8 bases, and 9 bases lay between the germline ends. This CDR3 contains 12 residues. Looked up from germline, CDR1 is SGHDT and CDR2 is YYEEEE. CDR3 bases: TGTGCCAGCAGCTTGCTTCTGGGCGGCTACACCTTC. Translated: CASSLLLGGYTF.

This clone has more than one count but fewer than ten. This sequence joins TRBV7-9 and TRBJ2-4, with 9 nucleotides matching TRBD1. This CDR3 has 14 amino acids. CDR1 is SEHNR, CDR2 FQNEAQ, per germline (reference sequence). Trimming removed 4 bases from V and 8 bases from J; junction bases left unmatched: 6. DNA of the CDR3: TGTGCCAGCAGCTCTACAGGGGGCTGGGACATTCAGTACTTC. It codes for CASSSTGGWDIQYF.

The J gene is TRBJ1-1, the V gene TRBV27; 8 bases agree with TRBD1. The V gene end was trimmed by 4 bases and the J gene end by 4 bases; junction bases not matched to a gene: 8. The CDR3 is 15 amino acids. Germline loops: CDR1 MNHEY, CDR2 SMNVEV (reference sequence). CDR3 region: CASSSRQGIPTEAFF. The CDR3 DNA sequence: TGTGCCAGCAGTTCTAGACAGGGGATTCCCACTGAAGCTTTCTTT.

Only a few counts were recorded for this clone. V usage is TRBV29-1 and J usage is TRBJ2-1; possible D gene TRBD2, 6 bases. Trimming took 4 bases from V and 10 from J, leaving 17 bases between them. Germline CDR1 SQVTM, CDR2 ANQGSEA. The CDR3 is made up of 13 amino acids. CDR3 residues: CSVGVGGAGEQFF. The CDR3 DNA sequence: TGCAGCGTTGGGGTCGGAGGGGCTGGAGAGCAGTTCTTC.

In DNA, the CDR3 is TGTGCCATCAGTGAGTCGCTGCTAGCGGACTACGAGCAGTACTTC. Its protein product is CAISESLLADYEQYF. The chain links TRBV10-3 to TRBJ2-7; 7 bases are a match to TRBD2. This CDR3 comprises 15 residues. The V segment lost 0 bases and the J segment 3 bases; nucleotides outside the gene matches: 5. Germline V CDR1 and CDR2: ENHRY, SYGVKD.

This chain connects TRBV7-3 to TRBJ2-1, with TRBD1 matching 7 bases. This CDR3 contains 15 residues. The J segment lost 10 bases and the V segment lost 5 bases, leaving 14 bases of the junction unmatched. Germline V gives CDR1 SGHTA, CDR2 FQGTGA. DNA of the CDR3: TGTGCCAGCAGCCCCCAGGGACAGATACCTCGGGAGCAGTTCTTC. It codes for CASSPQGQIPREQFF.

Only a few counts were recorded for this clone. The V and J genes are TRBV30 and TRBJ1-4; D is undetermined. V gave up 8 bases and J gave up 5 bases, with 12 bases separating them. Per germline, CDR1 GTSNPN and CDR2 SVGIG (reference sequence). CDR3 length: 12 residues. The CDR3 DNA follows: TGTGCCAGAGGGCTCCCAAATGAAAAACTGTTTTTT. It yields the protein CARGLPNEKLFF.